This entry lists 31 T cell receptor beta chains sequenced from one sample in a study of T cell repertoires in cytomegalovirus infection. TCRdb passed the reads through MiXCR, listing each CDR3 protein once. The table shows some 940,000 distinct CDR3 sequences, with around 32% occurring only once. Their recognized antigens are unknown. The material was cultured CD8+ T cells from PBMCs, obtained from culture after CMV antigen stimulation. These receptors were obtained from a human donor in good health (CMV status not recorded). Some clones in this sample may be carry-over from other donors' samples.

The chain has TRBV6-6 and TRBJ2-2; no clear D. The CDR3 is 17 residues long. Trimming left V 6 bases short and J 5 bases short, with 22 bases between. From germline, CDR1 is MNHNY and CDR2 SVGAGI (reference sequence). The CDR3 nucleotides are TGTGCCAGCAGCGCATATTATGGGCCCGGATTGACCGGGGAGCTGTTTTTT. Translated, it gives CASSAYYGPGLTGELFF.

V usage is TRBV7-9 and J usage is TRBJ2-7; 9 nucleotides align to TRBD1. The CDR3 loop spans 15 amino acids. With V trimmed by 5 bases and J by 3 bases, 8 bases remained unmatched. Germline V lookup: CDR1 SEHNR, CDR2 FQNEAQ (reference sequence). CDR3 region: CASSGQGTQFYEQYF. CDR3 coding DNA: TGTGCCAGCAGCGGACAGGGGACTCAATTCTACGAGCAGTACTTC.

This clonotype was detected a few times. The gene calls are TRBV6-5 and TRBJ1-1, with D perhaps TRBD1 (5 bases). Between the trimmed V and J ends, which lost 2 bases and 4 bases, there was a span of 8 bases. Germline V CDR1 and CDR2: MNHEY, SVGAGI. There are 13 residues in the CDR3. This chain's CDR3 is CASSYAGATEAFF. CDR3 nucleotide sequence: TGTGCCAGCAGTTACGCTGGGGCCACTGAAGCTTTCTTT.

This clonotype occurred many times. V usage is TRBV7-9 and J usage is TRBJ2-7; D call uncertain. The CDR3 totals 14 residues. V was clipped by 1 base and J by 3 bases, with 10 bases between them. In germline, CDR1 is SEHNR, CDR2 FQNEAQ (reference sequence). In nucleotides, the CDR3 is TGTGCCAGCAGCTTAGTACAGAAATACTACGAGCAGTACGTC. Protein sequence: CASSLVQKYYEQYV.

This clonotype has a handful of counts. The junction departs from the called germline gene at one end, perhaps through a read error. The chain joins TRBV4-1 to TRBJ2-2; D may be TRBD1 (6 bases). The germline V gene has CDR1 MGHRA and CDR2 YSYEKL. The CDR3 contains 17 residues. CDR3 nucleotide sequence: TGTGCCAGCAGCCAAGATCTACAGGGCGCGAACACCGGGGAGCTGTTTTTT. Encoded protein: CASSQDLQGANTGELFF.

This clonotype was picked up many times. This chain links TRBV7-6 with TRBJ2-2; 9 bases agree with TRBD2. The V gene end was trimmed by 2 bases and the J gene end by 1 base; junction bases not matched to a gene: 5. The CDR3 spans 17 residues. CDR1 is SGHVS, CDR2 FNYEAQ, per germline. The CDR3 DNA is TGTGCCAGCAGCTTACCGAGCGGGGGGCTGAACACCGGGGAGCTGTTTTTT. Protein: CASSLPSGGLNTGELFF.

The chain recombines TRBV6-2 or TRBV6-3 with TRBJ2-1, with 9 bases identical to TRBD1. The V and J ends lost 7 bases and 3 bases, in that order; junction bases with no gene match: 10. Germline loops: CDR1 MNHEY, CDR2 SVGEGT. The CDR3 length is 16 residues. The CDR3 here is CASTTPGQGFYNEQFF. As DNA, the CDR3 is TGTGCCAGCACTACCCCTGGACAGGGGTTCTACAATGAGCAGTTCTTC.

This clonotype has only a few counts. V and J are TRBV7-2 and TRBJ2-7; either TRBD1 or TRBD2 may supply D (5 bases each). The germline gives CDR1 SGHTA, CDR2 FQGNSA. CDR3 length: 14 residues. V was pared by 5 bases and J by 2 bases, with 13 bases between. For the CDR3, the DNA is TGTGCCAGCAGCCTGAGGGAAGGGGCCTACGAGCAGTACGTC. Translating gives CASSLREGAYEQYV.

V and J are TRBV27 and TRBJ2-2, with 8 bases fitting TRBD1. Germline CDR1 reads MNHEY; CDR2 reads SMNVEV (reference sequence). The CDR3 extends over 17 amino acids. J lost 1 base, V lost 3 bases, and 7 bases had no gene match. The CDR3 protein is CASSLAWTGRNTGELFF. DNA for the CDR3: TGTGCCAGCAGTTTGGCTTGGACAGGGAGGAACACCGGGGAGCTGTTTTTT.

The chain links TRBV19 to TRBJ1-2, with 7 bases that match TRBD1. The CDR3 is 20 residues long. Germline V gives CDR1 LNHDA, CDR2 SQIVND (reference sequence). The junction had 19 bases not matched to a gene; V was cut back by 0 bases and J by 3 bases. The CDR3 coding sequence is TGTGCCAGTAGTATAGATCTGGCGACAGGGATCTCGACACAGGACTATGGCTACACCTTC. Amino acids: CASSIDLATGISTQDYGYTF.

The chain carries TRBV19 and TRBJ1-6, with a possible D match to TRBD1 (5 bases). Germline CDR1 and CDR2: LNHDA and SQIVND (reference sequence). Trimming pared 7 bases from V and 7 bases from J, leaving 17 bases between. The CDR3 is 15 residues long. The CDR3 region is CASKGTVRLNSPLHF. The DNA for the CDR3 is TGTGCCAGTAAAGGGACGGTTCGGCTGAATTCACCCCTCCACTTT.

This chain joins TRBV25-1 and TRBJ2-1; 11 bases are a match to TRBD1. Germline V gene data show CDR1 as MGHDK and CDR2 as SYGVNS. The ends lost 8 bases at V and 6 bases at J; junction bases unmatched: 9. This CDR3 is 15 amino acids long. Here the CDR3 DNA reads TGTGCCAGCTGTCCGGGACAGGGGGTGGTCAATGAGCAGTTCTTC. It is translated as CASCPGQGVVNEQFF.

The chain joins TRBV2 to TRBJ1-2; TRBD1 matches at 12 bases. CDR1 and CDR2 from the germline V gene are SNHLY and FYNNEI. Trimming took 3 bases from V and 4 from J; bases not matched to a gene: 6. This CDR3 is 16 amino acids long. In DNA, the CDR3 is TGTGCCAGCAGTGAGAGGGGGACAGGGGGCATCTATGGCTACACCTTC. It yields the protein CASSERGTGGIYGYTF.

The genes are TRBV6-6 and TRBJ1-4; the D gene is possibly TRBD1 (6 bases). This CDR3 comprises 17 residues. The V gene lost 5 bases and the J gene lost 1 base, with 17 bases spanning the gap. Germline CDR1 MNHNY, CDR2 SVGAGI (reference sequence). In nucleotides, the CDR3 is TGTGCCAGCAGTCCTCGCGGGCAGGGGAAAACTAATGAAAAACTGTTTTTT. This encodes CASSPRGQGKTNEKLFF.

This chain uses TRBV9 with TRBJ2-2; tentatively, D is TRBD1 (6 bases). The CDR3 loop spans 16 amino acids. CDR1 and CDR2 from the germline V gene are SGDLS and YYNGEE. Trimming stripped 3 bases from V and 1 base from J, with 13 bases between. Here the CDR3 reads CASSARRGQNTGELFF. For the CDR3, the DNA is TGTGCCAGCAGCGCCCGCAGGGGACAGAACACCGGGGAGCTGTTTTTT.

On this clonotype itself: An end of the junction does not agree with germline; a read error may underlie this. The chain recombines TRBV27 with TRBJ2-6; 8 positions match TRBD1. Per the germline V gene, CDR1 is MNHEY and CDR2 is SMNVEV (reference sequence). This CDR3 comprises 18 residues. The CDR3 nucleotides are TGTGCCAGCAGTTCCCAGGGGGCACGGTTAGGTGGGGCCAACGTTCTGACTTTC. As protein: CASSSQGARLGGANVLTF. Full variable domain (outside the CDR3, taken from reference TRBV27 and TRBJ2-6): EAQVTQNPRYLITVTGKKLTVTCSQNMNHEYMSWYRQDPGLGLRQIYYSMNVEVTDKGDVPEGYKVSRKEKRNFPLILESPSPNQTSLYFCASSSQGARLGGANVLTFGAGSRLTVL.

V is TRBV28 and J is TRBJ2-1, with D perhaps being TRBD1 or TRBD2 (5 bases each). Trimming cost V 6 bases and J 4 bases, with 16 bases left between them. The germline CDR1 and CDR2 sequences are MDHEN and SYDVKM. This CDR3 has 15 amino acids. CDR3 region: CASRTRDPLYNEQFF. The CDR3, as DNA: TGTGCCAGCAGAACCCGGGACCCTCTATACAATGAGCAGTTCTTC. The whole variable domain, remainder taken from reference TRBV28 and TRBJ2-1, is DVKVTQSSRYLVKRTGEKVFLECVQDMDHENMFWYRQDPGLGLRLIYFSYDVKMKEKGDIPEGYSVSREKKERFSLILESASTNQTSMYLCASRTRDPLYNEQFFGPGTRLTVL.

This clonotype was seen a handful of times. This chain uses TRBV7-2 with TRBJ2-1; 11 bases align to TRBD2. Germline-derived CDR1 and CDR2 are SGHTA and FQGNSA. J was trimmed by 4 bases and V by 3 bases; bases with no gene match: 14. This CDR3 has 19 amino acids. CDR3: CASSLSSGLAGGFYNEQFF. CDR3 DNA sequence: TGTGCCAGCAGCTTGTCTAGCGGGCTAGCGGGGGGATTTTACAATGAGCAGTTCTTC.

The chain links TRBV27 to TRBJ1-2, with 7 positions matching TRBD1. The CDR3 runs 14 residues. V shed 7 bases, J shed 2 bases, and the junction held 7 bases outside the gene matches. Germline CDR1 reads MNHEY; CDR2 reads SMNVEV (reference sequence). The CDR3, as DNA: TGTGCCAGCACCCGACAGGGCGGGAACTATGGCTACACCTTC. Encoded protein: CASTRQGGNYGYTF.

This clonotype was seen more than once but under ten times. The chain recombines TRBV7-6 with TRBJ2-2, with 7 nucleotides matching TRBD1. CDR3 length: 18 amino acids. V shed 7 bases, J shed 0 bases, and the junction held 14 bases outside the gene matches. The germline CDR1 and CDR2 sequences are SGHVS and FNYEAQ. In DNA, the CDR3 is TGTGCCAGCACCCCATTCCAAGGGGGCAGCGCGAACACCGGGGAGCTGTTTTTT. Translated: CASTPFQGGSANTGELFF.

V usage is TRBV5-4 and J usage is TRBJ1-2, with 8 bases identical to TRBD1. This CDR3 comprises 15 residues. In germline, CDR1 is SGHNT, CDR2 YYREEE (reference sequence). The V gene end was trimmed by 4 bases and the J gene end by 5 bases; junction bases not matched to a gene: 10. CDR3 sequence reads: CASSPTTGETYGYTF. The CDR3 coding sequence is TGTGCCAGCAGCCCCACGACAGGGGAGACTTATGGCTACACCTTC. Variable domain in full (rest from reference TRBV5-4 and TRBJ1-2): ETGVTQSPTHLIKTRGQQVTLRCSSQSGHNTVSWYQQALGQGPQFIFQYYREEENGRGNFPPRFSGLQFPNYSSELNVNALELDDSALYLCASSPTTGETYGYTFGSGTRLTVV.

With regard to this clonotype: A much larger clone differs from this one at a single base, so this may be a read error. The chain employs TRBV24-1 and TRBJ2-2, with TRBD2 matching over 7 bases. The CDR3 is 12 residues long. Germline V gene data show CDR1 as KGHDR and CDR2 as SFDVKD. CDR3 DNA sequence: TGTGCCACCAGTGATTTAAGCGGGGAGCTGGTTTTT. Its protein product is CATSDLSGELVF.

The sample holds many counts of this clonotype. The chain recombines TRBV12-3 or TRBV12-4 with TRBJ1-5; TRBD1 matches 7 bases. The CDR3 has 16 amino acids. Trimming cost V 3 bases and J 5 bases; bases outside gene matches: 10. The CDR3 here is CASSFLRRDRDQPQHF. In DNA, the CDR3 is TGTGCCAGCAGTTTCCTACGAAGGGACAGAGATCAGCCCCAGCATTTT.

V and J are TRBV20-1 and TRBJ1-6, with 7 bases identical to TRBD1. J was trimmed by 9 bases and V by 3 bases; bases with no gene match: 11. Germline loops: CDR1 DFQATT, CDR2 SNEGSKA (reference sequence). The CDR3 is 15 residues long. The CDR3 DNA follows: TGCAGTGCTAGTACAGGGGAGTCCGGGAGTTCACCCCTCCACTTT. Protein sequence: CSASTGESGSSPLHF.

The rearrangement joins TRBV7-6 to TRBJ1-4; unclear D gene. V dropped 1 base and J dropped 0 bases, with 9 bases sitting between them. CDR3 length equals 16 residues. CDR1 and CDR2 from the germline V gene are SGHVS and FNYEAQ. CDR3 in DNA: TGTGCCAGCAGCTTAGAGGCCTCTTCAACTAATGAAAAACTGTTTTTT. It yields the protein CASSLEASSTNEKLFF.

With respect to this clonotype: The junction departs from germline at one end; a sequencing error may be responsible. The V gene is TRBV24-1, the J gene TRBJ2-1; possible D gene TRBD1, 5 bases. Germline CDR1 KGHDR, CDR2 SFDVKD. The CDR3 extends over 13 amino acids. CDR3 amino acids: CATSDSPGNEQFF. CDR3 coding DNA: TGTGCTACCAGTGATTCCCCAGGGAATGAGCAGTTCTTC.

V is TRBV19 and J is TRBJ1-1; D is unresolved. The V gene's germline CDR1 is LNHDA and CDR2 SQIVND (reference sequence). The length of the CDR3 is 13 residues. V was pared by 3 bases and J by 3 bases, with 8 bases between. CDR3 protein: CASSIATYTEAFF. CDR3 nucleotide sequence: TGTGCCAGTAGTATCGCAACCTACACTGAAGCTTTCTTT.

This clonotype was picked up a small number of times. The chain has TRBV7-9 and TRBJ1-6; 9 nucleotides agree with TRBD1. This CDR3 is built from 19 residues. The germline V gene encodes CDR1 SEHNR and CDR2 FQNEAQ (reference sequence). The V and J ends lost 5 bases and 6 bases, in that order; junction bases with no gene match: 17. CDR3 sequence: CASSGGTGTGKWGNSPLHF. The DNA for the CDR3 is TGTGCCAGCAGCGGGGGCACCGGGACAGGGAAATGGGGTAATTCACCCCTCCACTTT.

The chain joins TRBV12-3 or TRBV12-4 to TRBJ2-7, with TRBD1 matching over 7 bases. Losses at the gene ends were 3 bases for V and 3 bases for J; bases not matched to a gene: 17. The CDR3 loop spans 18 amino acids. In nucleotides, the CDR3 is TGTGCCAGCAGTTTTTCGACACGCCCCGGGACAGTCTTCTACGAGCAGTACGTC. This translates into CASSFSTRPGTVFYEQYV.

The chain recombines TRBV5-8 with TRBJ2-1, with D unresolved. Trimming left V 6 bases short and J 4 bases short, with 17 bases between. Germline lookup yields CDR1 SGHTS and CDR2 YDEGEE. The CDR3 consists of 15 residues. As DNA, the CDR3 is TGTGCCAGCACCATAGGACGGACCCGGTACAATGAGCAGTTCTTC. Residues: CASTIGRTRYNEQFF. Complete variable domain (other parts from reference TRBV5-8 and TRBJ2-1): EAGVTQSPTHLIKTRGQQATLRCSPISGHTSVYWYQQALGLGLQFLLWYDEGEERNRGNFPPRFSGRQFPNYSSELNVNALELEDSALYLCASTIGRTRYNEQFFGPGTRLTVL.

The chain links TRBV4-3 to TRBJ2-1, with 16 bases identical to TRBD2. V dropped 0 bases and J dropped 7; count of bases not matched to a gene: 3. CDR3 length: 17 residues. Germline V gives CDR1 LGHNA, CDR2 YSLEER. The CDR3 nucleotides read TGCGCCAGCAGCCAAGAAACGGGACTAGCGGGGGGGAATGAGCAGTTCTTC. Amino acid sequence: CASSQETGLAGGNEQFF.